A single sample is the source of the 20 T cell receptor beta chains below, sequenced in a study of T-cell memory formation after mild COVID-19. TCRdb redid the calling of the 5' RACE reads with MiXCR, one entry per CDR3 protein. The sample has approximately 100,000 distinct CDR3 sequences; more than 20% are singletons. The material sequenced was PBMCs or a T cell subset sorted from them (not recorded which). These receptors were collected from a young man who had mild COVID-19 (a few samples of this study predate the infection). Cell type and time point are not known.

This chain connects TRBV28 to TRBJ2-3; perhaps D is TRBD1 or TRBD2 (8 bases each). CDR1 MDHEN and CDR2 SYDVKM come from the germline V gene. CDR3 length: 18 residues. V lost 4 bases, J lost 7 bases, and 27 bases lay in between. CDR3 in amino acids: CASSSGGVRDRCMNTQYF. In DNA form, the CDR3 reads TGTGCCAGCAGTTCCGGGGGGGTACGGGACAGGTGCATGAATACGCAGTATTTT. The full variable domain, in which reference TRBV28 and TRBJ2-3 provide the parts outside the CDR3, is DVKVTQSSRYLVKRTGEKVFLECVQDMDHENMFWYRQDPGLGLRLIYFSYDVKMKEKGDIPEGYSVSREKKERFSLILESASTNQTSMYLCASSSGGVRDRCMNTQYFGPGTRLTVL.

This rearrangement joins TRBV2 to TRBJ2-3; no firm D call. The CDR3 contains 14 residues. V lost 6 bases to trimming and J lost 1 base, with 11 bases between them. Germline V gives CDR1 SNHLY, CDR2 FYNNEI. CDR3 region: CASRNSEGTDTQYF. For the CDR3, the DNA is TGTGCCAGCAGGAATAGTGAGGGCACAGATACGCAGTATTTT.

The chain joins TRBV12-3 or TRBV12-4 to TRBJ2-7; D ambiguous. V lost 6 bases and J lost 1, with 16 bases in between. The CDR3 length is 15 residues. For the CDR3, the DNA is TGTGCCAGCAGAGCCGGGTCCCAATTTTCCTACGAGCAGTACTTC. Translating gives CASRAGSQFSYEQYF.

In nucleotides, the CDR3 is TGTGCCAGCAGCTTACGAGGGCCGTACAATGAGCAGTTCTTC. Encoded protein: CASSLRGPYNEQFF. The rearrangement uses TRBV7-3 and TRBJ2-1; tentative D call: TRBD2 (5 bases). The CDR3 length is 14 residues. Germline CDR1 is SGHTA and CDR2 is FQGTGA. V lost 2 bases and J lost 4, with 9 bases in between.

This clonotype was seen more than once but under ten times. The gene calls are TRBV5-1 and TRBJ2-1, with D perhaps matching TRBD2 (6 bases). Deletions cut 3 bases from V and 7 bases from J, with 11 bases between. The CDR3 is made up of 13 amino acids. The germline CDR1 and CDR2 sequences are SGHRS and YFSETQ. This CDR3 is CASSWAGGNEQFF. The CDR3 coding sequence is TGCGCCAGCAGCTGGGCCGGAGGGAATGAGCAGTTCTTC.

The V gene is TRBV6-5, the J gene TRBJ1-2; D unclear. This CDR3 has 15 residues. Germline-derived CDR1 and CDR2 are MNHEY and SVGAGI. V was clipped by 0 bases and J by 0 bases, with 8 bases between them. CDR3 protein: CASSYSSDSNYGYTF. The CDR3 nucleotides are TGTGCCAGCAGTTACTCGTCAGACTCTAACTATGGCTACACCTTC.

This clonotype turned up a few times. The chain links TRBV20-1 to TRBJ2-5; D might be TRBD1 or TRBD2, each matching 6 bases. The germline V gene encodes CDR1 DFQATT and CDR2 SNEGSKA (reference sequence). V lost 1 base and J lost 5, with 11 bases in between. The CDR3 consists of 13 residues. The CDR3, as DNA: TGCAGTGCTAGAGGGGGGGCCTCGGAGACCCAGTACTTC. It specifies CSARGGASETQYF.

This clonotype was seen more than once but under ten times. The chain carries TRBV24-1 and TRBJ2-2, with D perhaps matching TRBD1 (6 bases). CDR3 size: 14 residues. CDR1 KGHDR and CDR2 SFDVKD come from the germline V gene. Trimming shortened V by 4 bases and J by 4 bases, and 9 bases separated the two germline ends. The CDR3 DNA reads TGTGCCACCAGTGAAACAGGGAGCACCGGGGAGCTGTTTTTT. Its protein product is CATSETGSTGELFF.

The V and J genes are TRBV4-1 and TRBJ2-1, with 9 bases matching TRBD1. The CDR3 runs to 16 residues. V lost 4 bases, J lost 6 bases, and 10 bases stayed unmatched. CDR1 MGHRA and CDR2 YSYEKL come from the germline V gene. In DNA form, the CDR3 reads TGCGCCAGCAGCCTGTCAAGGACAGGGGTGACCAATGAGCAGTTCTTC. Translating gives CASSLSRTGVTNEQFF.

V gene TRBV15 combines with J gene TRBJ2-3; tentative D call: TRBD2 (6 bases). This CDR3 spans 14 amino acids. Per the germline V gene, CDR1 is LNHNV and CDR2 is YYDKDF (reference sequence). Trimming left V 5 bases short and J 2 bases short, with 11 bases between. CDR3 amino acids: CATSLRGFTDTQYF. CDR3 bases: TGTGCCACCAGCCTTCGGGGGTTCACAGATACGCAGTATTTT. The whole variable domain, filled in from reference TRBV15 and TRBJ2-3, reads DAMVIQNPRYQVTQFGKPVTLSCSQTLNHNVMYWYQQKSSQAPKLLFHYYDKDFNNEADTPDNFQSRRPNTSFCFLDIRSPGLGDTAMYLCATSLRGFTDTQYFGPGTRLTVL.

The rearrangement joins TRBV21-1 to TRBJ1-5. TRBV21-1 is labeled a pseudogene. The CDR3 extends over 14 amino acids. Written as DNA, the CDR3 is TGTGCCAGCAGCAAAGATCGGGGTAATCAGCCCCAGCATTTT. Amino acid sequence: CASSKDRGNQPQHF.

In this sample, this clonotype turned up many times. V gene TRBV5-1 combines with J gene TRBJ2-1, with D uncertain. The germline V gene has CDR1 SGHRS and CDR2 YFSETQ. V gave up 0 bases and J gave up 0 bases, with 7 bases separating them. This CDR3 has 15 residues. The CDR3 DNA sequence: TGCGCCAGCAGCTTGGCAGTCCTCTCCTACAATGAGCAGTTCTTC. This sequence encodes CASSLAVLSYNEQFF.

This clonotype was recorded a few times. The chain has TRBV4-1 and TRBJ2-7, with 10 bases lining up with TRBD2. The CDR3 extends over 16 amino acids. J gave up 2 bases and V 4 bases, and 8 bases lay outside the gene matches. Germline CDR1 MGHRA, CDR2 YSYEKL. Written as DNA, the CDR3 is TGCGCCAGCAGCCTACTCCAAGCGGGGGGGCCCTACGAGCAGTACTTC. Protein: CASSLLQAGGPYEQYF.

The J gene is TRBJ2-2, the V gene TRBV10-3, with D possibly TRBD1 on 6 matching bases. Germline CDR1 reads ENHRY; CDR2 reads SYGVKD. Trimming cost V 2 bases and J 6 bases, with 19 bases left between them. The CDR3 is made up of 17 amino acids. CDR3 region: CAISETTGTYISGELFF. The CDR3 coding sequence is TGTGCCATCAGTGAGACAACCGGGACATATATCTCCGGGGAGCTGTTTTTT.

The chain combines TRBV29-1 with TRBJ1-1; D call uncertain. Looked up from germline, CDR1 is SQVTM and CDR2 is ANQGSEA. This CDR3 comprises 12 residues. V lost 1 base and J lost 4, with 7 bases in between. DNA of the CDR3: TGCAGCGTTGAAGTATCAGGCACTGAAGCTTTCTTT. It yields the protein CSVEVSGTEAFF. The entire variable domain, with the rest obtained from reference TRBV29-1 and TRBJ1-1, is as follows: SAVISQKPSRDICQRGTSLTIQCQVDSQVTMMFWYRQQPGQSLTLIATANQGSEATYESGFVIDKFPISRPNLTFSTLTVSNMSPEDSSIYLCSVEVSGTEAFFGQGTRLTVV.

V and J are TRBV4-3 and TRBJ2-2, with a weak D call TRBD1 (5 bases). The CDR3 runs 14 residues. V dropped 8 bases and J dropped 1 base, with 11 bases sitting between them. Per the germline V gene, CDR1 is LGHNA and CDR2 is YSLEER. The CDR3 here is CASGKTENTGELFF. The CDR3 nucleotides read TGCGCCAGCGGAAAGACAGAGAACACCGGGGAGCTGTTTTTT.

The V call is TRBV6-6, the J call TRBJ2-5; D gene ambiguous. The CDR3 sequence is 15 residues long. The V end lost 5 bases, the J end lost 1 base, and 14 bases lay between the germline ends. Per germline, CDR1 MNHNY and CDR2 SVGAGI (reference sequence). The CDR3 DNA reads TGTGCCAGCAGTATCCGGGCCCCCTCCCAAGAGACCCAGTACTTC. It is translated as CASSIRAPSQETQYF.

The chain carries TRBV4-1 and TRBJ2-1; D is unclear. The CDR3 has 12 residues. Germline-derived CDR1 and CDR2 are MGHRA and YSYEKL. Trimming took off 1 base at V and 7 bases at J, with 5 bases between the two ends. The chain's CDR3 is CASSQVGNEQFF. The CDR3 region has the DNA TGCGCCAGCAGCCAAGTCGGTAATGAGCAGTTCTTC.

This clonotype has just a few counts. The CDR3: CSVEGGLSYNEQFF. In nucleotides, the CDR3 is TGCAGCGTTGAGGGGGGCCTCTCCTACAATGAGCAGTTCTTC. V gene TRBV29-1 combines with J gene TRBJ2-1; D could derive from TRBD1 or TRBD2 (6 bases each). Trimming pared 3 bases from V and 0 bases from J, leaving 9 bases between. This CDR3 has 14 amino acids. CDR1 and CDR2 (germline): SQVTM, ANQGSEA.

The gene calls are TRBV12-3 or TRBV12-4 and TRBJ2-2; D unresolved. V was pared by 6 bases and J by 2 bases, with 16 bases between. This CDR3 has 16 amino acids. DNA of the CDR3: TGTGCCAGCAGACCCCCCGGTCAGCGAAACACCGGGGAGCTGTTTTTT. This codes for CASRPPGQRNTGELFF.